This T cell receptor beta chain appears in the sequencing data of a study of shared clonotypes between healthy human individuals (TCRdb year 2020). A note on the overall study: The cohort included three men and a couple of women between 18 and 49 years of age. For each donor, CD4 naive and CD4 memory were each given three plates, CD8 naive was given two plates, and CD8 memory was given one plate. The study deeply sequenced blood TCR repertoires of about 5 healthy adults to estimate repertoire size and the extent of clonotype sharing between individuals. Libraries were prepared and TCR repertoires were sequenced by different laboratories using diverse techniques, in order to increase sequencing depth and limit assay-specific biases. Per donor, leukapheresis produced somewhere between about 0.94 and 8.9 billion PBMCs.

Donors were healthy HIV-negative adults with no recently reported acute infections or vaccinations. Only Caucasian adults living in Nashville, Tennessee, USA were represented among the donors. CD4+ T cells were enriched through magnetic negative selection, after which naive cells were positively selected on CD45RA and the remaining negative fraction served as the memory subset. Blood was collected by leukapheresis, and PBMCs were isolated by Ficoll-Histopaque density gradient centrifugation and then cryopreserved in liquid nitrogen vapor phase. Purity and quantity of every magnetically sorted T cell population were checked by analytical flow cytometry. Genomic DNA was isolated from every sorted fraction and measured by UV absorbance on a Nanodrop 2000c. In the germline V gene, CDR1 corresponds to MDHEN and CDR2 to SYDVKM. V sheds 1 base and J sheds 1 base, leaving 8 bases between their ends. Counted from cysteine to phenylalanine, this CDR3 has 15 amino acids. The CDR3 DNA has 45 bases and is translated from base 1.

As for this clone: The clone's antigen remains unknown. The record has no base qualities; no much larger clone is one base away.

Points the paper makes about the study in general: Rarefaction of sorted-subset datasets indicated incomplete sequencing despite the large sequencing depth. Pairwise subsampling led to the expectation that sequencing depth would affect the degree of clonotype sharing among donors. Because the study included a small number of donors, the genetic and exposure-history diversity represented was limited. Compared with non-shared clonotypes, the clonotypes found in all four sorted-subset donors had higher generation probabilities. Sampling was restricted to blood, and TCR repertoires in tissues likely differ from the TCR repertoires found in blood. Across a few donors, approximately 5% of naive CD4, over 3% of naive CD8, approximately 2.5% of memory CD4, and approximately 0.4% of memory CD8 clonotypes were shared. Estimated clonotype richness was generally larger for naive than for memory subsets.

Using the deep immunoSEQ assay, multiplex PCR amplified TCR CDR3 regions from genomic DNA. Extracted genomic DNA from each cell subset was spread evenly across all wells of several immunoSEQ 96-well plates, with each plate serving as a replicate. For sorted subsets, around 200 ng genomic DNA, equal to tens of thousands of T cell genomes, was loaded into each replicate PCR. Purified libraries were measured with a Qubit 3.0 fluorometer, size-checked on a Bioanalyzer 2100, and measured again with the KAPA Library Quantification kit. Each immunoSEQ 96-well plate was sequenced on its own single-read 150-cycle Illumina NextSeq 550 flow cell. For the original study's pipeline: Because the immunoSEQ output held only junctional sequences and lacked quality scores, the filtering could not match the filtering applied to full-length reads. To assign V/J genes and CDR3, sequences were annotated against IMGT germline references using PyIR, a Python wrapper for IgBLAST v1.9. Reads were filtered out if the reads had weak V/J assignments (E-value above 1e-6), no CDR3, stop codons, out-of-frame junctions, or ambiguous translated residues. V3J clonotypes were defined as sequences sharing an identical inferred V gene, J gene, and CDR3 amino acid sequence. Percentage overlap between repertoires was calculated by dividing the number of shared unique clonotypes by the size of the smaller repertoire. Richness of each repertoire was evaluated using RTK rarefaction, the Chao1 estimator, and Recon v2.1 estimates of unobserved clonotypes. Generation probabilities were computed with OLGA for all TCRbeta clonotypes obtained by the gDNA method from several donors. Drawn from immuneACCESS, this table holds only the in-frame rearrangements with V and J called that TCRdb kept. Clones are partly lost; checked studies trace under half to an unresolved V gene and leave the rest unexplained. V, J and clone size are taken as reported in that table, and D and trimming were inferred from the DNA itself. Present in this sample are over 150,000 clones, about 66% of which were seen just once. More than 9% of the sample comes from the top ten.

The sequence links TRBV28 to TRBJ2-4, with the D gene not confidently named. The sequence was collected from a man in his thirties or forties in good health. The sequenced sample was memory CD4+ T cells sorted from blood. This sample's cell subset or site label indicates: CD45RA-negative fraction. The nucleotides read TGTGCCAGCAGTTTATCCCGGCTGGCCAAAAACATTCAGTACTTC. Its amino acids are CASSLSRLAKNIQYF.